This TCR beta chain was captured by sequencing in a study of blood T cell repertoires in COVID-19. A few counts support this clone. This CDR3 has 13 residues. Per germline, CDR1 MNHEY and CDR2 SVGAGI. V gave up 1 base and J gave up 1 base, with 4 bases separating them. Clones were read by immunoSEQ multiplex PCR, and TCRdb kept only the in-frame ones, dropping some. The table lists about 190,000 clones, around nine tenths of them singletons. The gene calls are TRBV6-5 and TRBJ1-1, with D unresolved. The sequencing input was peripheral blood. The receptor's source is a man aged 50 to 60 with acute or convalescent COVID-19. For the CDR3, the DNA is TGTGCCAGCAGTTACTTACAGAACACTGAAGCTTTCTTT. It yields the protein CASSYLQNTEAFF.